The 31 T cell receptor beta chains given below trace back to one sample, sequenced in a study of response to subunit inactivated influenza vaccine. TCRdb ran MiXCR on the RT-PCR reads and lists one entry per CDR3 protein. The sample has approximately 730,000 distinct CDR3 sequences, approximately 15% seen once; the top ten hold 6% to 8%. This specimen was PBMCs from blood, taken less than 15 days before vaccination. The receptor set was obtained from a man aged 45-65 years who received an inactivated influenza vaccine.

This sequence joins TRBV5-4 and TRBJ1-2; a possible D gene is TRBD1 (5 bases). V shed 2 bases and J shed 5 bases, with 16 bases lying between them. Germline CDR1 SGHNT, CDR2 YYREEE (reference sequence). This CDR3 has 15 residues. The CDR3: CASSFTGAGKYGYTF. Written as DNA, the CDR3 is TGTGCCAGCAGCTTCACCGGGGCAGGGAAATATGGCTACACCTTC.

The chain couples TRBV12-3 or TRBV12-4 to TRBJ2-3; possibly TRBD1 for D (5 bases). The CDR3 extends over 14 amino acids. Deletions cut 3 bases from V and 0 bases from J, with 7 bases between. The CDR3 sequence: CASSFPGSTDTQYF. The CDR3 nucleotides read TGTGCCAGCAGTTTTCCAGGGAGCACAGATACGCAGTATTTT.

This clonotype was found a few times. The V gene is TRBV30, the J gene TRBJ2-5, with 11 bases lining up with TRBD2. CDR1 and CDR2 (germline): GTSNPN, SVGIG (reference sequence). Trimming cost V 0 bases and J 5 bases; bases outside gene matches: 8. The CDR3 contains 16 residues. The CDR3: CAWSVTSGTLWETQYF. For the CDR3, the DNA is TGTGCCTGGAGTGTGACTAGCGGGACCCTGTGGGAGACCCAGTACTTC.

Here the CDR3 reads CASSSQRDSQYNSPLHF. The CDR3 bases are TGTGCCAGCAGCTCGCAACGGGACAGCCAATATAATTCACCCCTCCACTTT. The genes are TRBV7-2 and TRBJ1-6; 7 bases match TRBD1. CDR3 length equals 17 residues. Trimming took 4 bases from V and 4 from J; bases not matched to a gene: 10. Germline CDR1 is SGHTA and CDR2 is FQGNSA.

This clonotype appeared a few times. This chain connects TRBV24-1 to TRBJ1-1, with TRBD1 as a possible D gene (6 bases). This CDR3 is built from 14 residues. CDR1 is KGHDR, CDR2 SFDVKD, per germline. Trimming took 5 bases from V and 4 from J, leaving 13 bases between them. CDR3 in amino acids: CATSGSGASTEAFF. CDR3 DNA sequence: TGTGCCACCAGTGGGTCAGGGGCTTCCACTGAAGCTTTCTTT.

This clonotype was found many times. The chain employs TRBV20-1 and TRBJ2-1; TRBD2 aligns across 10 bases. Trimming cost V 4 bases and J 7 bases; bases outside gene matches: 19. This CDR3 is built from 18 residues. Germline values: CDR1 DFQATT, CDR2 SNEGSKA (reference sequence). The CDR3 region is CSATSVWGSGRGGNEQFF. The CDR3 DNA sequence: TGCAGTGCTACCTCCGTATGGGGAAGCGGGAGGGGCGGGAATGAGCAGTTCTTC.

Ten or more counts support this clonotype. V is TRBV20-1 and J is TRBJ2-2; either TRBD1 or TRBD2 may supply D (5 bases each). Trimming shortened V by 0 bases and J by 6 bases, and 5 bases separated the two germline ends. The germline V gene has CDR1 DFQATT and CDR2 SNEGSKA (reference sequence). The CDR3 has 12 amino acids. CDR3 residues: CSAREGAGELFF. The CDR3 nucleotides read TGCAGTGCTAGAGAGGGGGCCGGGGAGCTGTTTTTT.

This clonotype has only a few counts. V is TRBV6-5 and J is TRBJ2-2, with 7 bases aligning to TRBD2. The ends lost 3 bases at V and 1 base at J; junction bases unmatched: 5. The germline V gene encodes CDR1 MNHEY and CDR2 SVGAGI. There are 16 residues in the CDR3. CDR3 DNA sequence: TGTGCCAGCAGTTATGAGGGAGGGCGGAACACCGGGGAGCTGTTTTTT. This codes for CASSYEGGRNTGELFF.

This clonotype occurred a few times. The chain employs TRBV12-3 or TRBV12-4 and TRBJ2-5; TRBD1 is a possible D gene (6 bases). The CDR3 is 13 amino acids. Trimming stripped 5 bases from V and 2 bases from J, with 9 bases between. CDR3 region: CASSGQYQETQYF. The CDR3 coding sequence is TGTGCCAGCAGTGGACAGTATCAAGAGACCCAGTACTTC.

This clonotype turned up a few times. This chain links TRBV9 with TRBJ2-1, with D possibly TRBD1 on 5 matching bases. The CDR3 is 16 residues long. The germline V and J ends were trimmed by 4 bases and 0 bases, with 14 bases remaining between them. Germline V gives CDR1 SGDLS, CDR2 YYNGEE. This CDR3 is CASSRVGDSSYNEQFF. The CDR3 nucleotides read TGTGCCAGCAGCAGAGTAGGGGATAGCTCCTACAATGAGCAGTTCTTC.

The chain couples TRBV10-3 to TRBJ1-2; D is possibly TRBD1 (6 bases). Germline V gives CDR1 ENHRY, CDR2 SYGVKD. The V and J ends lost 10 bases and 2 bases respectively, with 11 bases between them. The CDR3 extends over 12 amino acids. CDR3 region: CATGTTNYGYTF. The CDR3, as DNA: TGTGCCACAGGGACAACAAACTATGGCTACACCTTC.

The chain has TRBV6-2 or TRBV6-3 and TRBJ2-2; 7 bases line up with TRBD1. V gave up 0 bases and J gave up 1 base; unmatched junction bases: 14. The CDR3 is 20 residues long. Per the germline V gene, CDR1 is MNHEY and CDR2 is SVGEGT. CDR3 in amino acids: CASSYSGQDHNPRNTGELFF. The DNA for the CDR3 is TGTGCCAGCAGTTACTCAGGACAGGACCACAACCCAAGGAACACCGGGGAGCTGTTTTTT.

This chain connects TRBV18 to TRBJ2-4; D gene uncertain. CDR1 is KGHSH, CDR2 LQKENI, per germline. The CDR3 sequence is 16 residues long. Trimming pared 2 bases from V and 0 bases from J, leaving 11 bases between. CDR3 nucleotide sequence: TGTGCCAGCTCACCATTTGAAGATATAGCCAAAAACATTCAGTACTTC. Protein: CASSPFEDIAKNIQYF.

CDR3 sequence (DNA): TGCGCCAGCAGTCCGGCACAGGGTTGGTACGAGCAGTACTTC. Residues: CASSPAQGWYEQYF. J is TRBJ2-7 and V is TRBV5-1; D is perhaps TRBD1 (6 bases). V gave up 5 bases and J gave up 4 bases, with 16 bases separating them. Germline V CDR1 and CDR2: SGHRS, YFSETQ. The CDR3 contains 14 residues.

The table lists this clonotype with many counts. The rearrangement joins TRBV6-2 or TRBV6-3 to TRBJ2-1; 8 bases are a match to TRBD1. Trimming took 2 bases from V and 10 from J; bases not matched to a gene: 4. CDR1 is MNHEY, CDR2 SVGEGT, per germline. CDR3 length: 13 residues. The CDR3 loop reads CASSYDRGGEQFF. CDR3 coding DNA: TGTGCCAGCAGTTACGACAGGGGTGGAGAGCAGTTCTTC.

Only a few counts were recorded for this clonotype. This chain joins TRBV2 and TRBJ1-5, with D perhaps TRBD1 (6 bases). Germline-derived CDR1 and CDR2 are SNHLY and FYNNEI. With 7 bases removed from V and 6 bases from J, the gap between germline ends came to 10 bases. The CDR3 loop spans 12 amino acids. CDR3 protein: CASMGGAQPQHF. CDR3 bases: TGTGCCAGCATGGGGGGGGCTCAGCCCCAGCATTTT.

The V call is TRBV12-3 or TRBV12-4, the J call TRBJ1-5; a weak D match, TRBD1 (5 bases). The V and J ends lost 1 base and 6 bases respectively, with 16 bases between them. The CDR3 runs to 16 residues. In nucleotides, the CDR3 is TGTGCCAGCAGTTTAGGGGGGGGGAGGTTTGGTCAGCCCCAGCATTTT. Amino acids: CASSLGGGRFGQPQHF.

This clonotype was counted only a few times. This chain links TRBV4-2 with TRBJ2-3; D is perhaps TRBD1 (6 bases). Trimming removed 0 bases at V and 4 bases at J, with 8 bases between. The V gene's germline CDR1 is LGHNA and CDR2 YNFKEQ. The CDR3 has 14 residues. CDR3 coding DNA: TGTGCCAGCAGCCAAGAAGCAGGGGCAGATACGCAGTATTTT. Encoded protein: CASSQEAGADTQYF.

This clonotype was seen at least ten times. CDR3 in amino acids: CASTPDGSYGYTF. In DNA form, the CDR3 reads TGTGCCAGCACCCCGGACGGTTCCTATGGCTACACCTTC. V and J are TRBV6-2 or TRBV6-3 and TRBJ1-2; D is unresolved. The CDR3 is 13 amino acids. Trimming took 7 bases from V and 4 from J, leaving 13 bases between them. Germline CDR1 reads MNHEY; CDR2 reads SVGEGT.

The J gene is TRBJ2-1, the V gene TRBV20-1, with D perhaps TRBD1 (6 bases). This CDR3 has 14 residues. The V gene lost 0 bases and the J gene lost 5 bases, with 11 bases spanning the gap. Germline V gives CDR1 DFQATT, CDR2 SNEGSKA (reference sequence). DNA of the CDR3: TGCAGTGCTAGAGACTTGGACAGCGACAATGAGCAGTTCTTC. This codes for CSARDLDSDNEQFF.

The chain's CDR3 is CASSLAVESTDTQYF. The CDR3 nucleotides read TGCGCCAGCAGCTTGGCTGTCGAAAGCACAGATACGCAGTATTTT. The chain joins TRBV5-1 to TRBJ2-3; D remains ambiguous. The CDR3 is 15 amino acids. The ends were cut back, 0 bases at V and 0 bases at J, with 8 bases in the middle. Germline V gives CDR1 SGHRS, CDR2 YFSETQ.

This chain links TRBV12-3 or TRBV12-4 with TRBJ1-5; TRBD1 agrees at 10 bases. With V trimmed by 4 bases and J by 7 bases, 10 bases remained unmatched. CDR3 length equals 16 residues. CDR3 DNA: TGTGCCAGCAGTTCGATGACAGGGGGCGTACGACAGCCCCAGCATTTT. Amino acids: CASSSMTGGVRQPQHF.

The CDR3 nucleotides read TGTGCCATCAGTGATGGTAGCGGGGGGCTTAACAATGAGCAGTTCTTC. Translating it yields CAISDGSGGLNNEQFF. The chain employs TRBV10-3 and TRBJ2-1; TRBD2 aligns across 10 bases. V lost 3 bases, J lost 5 bases, and 7 bases stayed unmatched. The V gene's germline CDR1 is ENHRY and CDR2 SYGVKD. There are 16 residues in the CDR3.

This clonotype was detected many times. CDR3 in DNA: TGTGCCAGCAGCTCCCAAGGACTAAGACGTAGCACAGATACGCAGTATTTT. Translated, it gives CASSSQGLRRSTDTQYF. The chain employs TRBV7-9 and TRBJ2-3, with D possibly TRBD2 on 6 matching bases. The CDR3 has 17 residues. Germline CDR1 is SEHNR and CDR2 is FQNEAQ (reference sequence). Trimming left V 4 bases short and J 0 bases short, with 17 bases between.

At least ten counts were recorded for this clonotype. The CDR3 sequence: CASSRGMNTEAFF. CDR3 in DNA: TGTGCCAGCAGCAGGGGTATGAACACTGAAGCTTTCTTT. This chain connects TRBV12-3 or TRBV12-4 to TRBJ1-1; weak D call: TRBD1 (6 bases). V was cut by 6 bases and J by 0 bases, with 8 bases left in between. The CDR3 has 13 amino acids.

This clonotype was seen ten or more times. V gene TRBV19 combines with J gene TRBJ2-1; the match to TRBD2 covers 12 bases. Germline lookup yields CDR1 LNHDA and CDR2 SQIVND (reference sequence). V shed 6 bases and J 7 bases; nucleotides not matched to a gene: 4. The length of the CDR3 is 14 residues. CDR3 amino acids: CASRTGLAGNEQFF. Written as DNA, the CDR3 is TGTGCCAGTAGAACCGGACTAGCGGGAAATGAGCAGTTCTTC.

The rearrangement links TRBV5-1 to TRBJ2-3; D possibly corresponds to TRBD1 (5 bases). V dropped 3 bases and J dropped 1 base, with 12 bases sitting between them. The CDR3 spans 15 residues. CDR1 is SGHRS, CDR2 YFSETQ, per germline. The CDR3: CASSWAGRGTDTQYF. The CDR3, as DNA: TGCGCCAGCAGCTGGGCCGGCAGGGGCACAGATACGCAGTATTTT.

The chain carries TRBV20-1 and TRBJ2-3; 14 bases map to TRBD2. Germline V gene data show CDR1 as DFQATT and CDR2 as SNEGSKA (reference sequence). V gave up 5 bases and J gave up 3 bases; unmatched junction bases: 7. This CDR3 is 16 amino acids long. CDR3 sequence reads: CSADGTSGSVTDTQYF. For the CDR3, the DNA is TGCAGTGCTGATGGGACTAGCGGGAGCGTTACAGATACGCAGTATTTT.

This clonotype occurred a few times. V usage is TRBV20-1 and J usage is TRBJ2-3; 8 nucleotides align to TRBD2. The junction had 5 bases not matched to a gene; V was cut back by 0 bases and J by 6 bases. Germline V gene lookup returns CDR1 DFQATT and CDR2 SNEGSKA (reference sequence). The CDR3 runs to 14 residues. CDR3 DNA sequence: TGCAGTGCTAGAGATTCGCGGGGGGCCGATACGCAGTATTTT. Translated: CSARDSRGADTQYF.

This clonotype was recorded many times. The chain links TRBV7-2 to TRBJ2-7, with D maybe TRBD2 (5 bases). The germline CDR1 and CDR2 sequences are SGHTA and FQGNSA. The CDR3 length is 14 residues. The V end was cut by 5 bases, the J end by 1 base, with 12 bases between. The CDR3: CASSPGLGSYEQYF. DNA for the CDR3: TGTGCCAGCAGCCCTGGACTGGGTTCCTACGAGCAGTACTTC.

J is TRBJ1-5 and V is TRBV12-3 or TRBV12-4; D is unresolved. V was trimmed by 5 bases and J by 0 bases, leaving 5 bases between them. This CDR3 region has 13 residues. This CDR3 is CASSELSNQPQHF. CDR3 DNA: TGTGCCAGCAGTGAGCTTAGCAATCAGCCCCAGCATTTT.